The 19 T cell receptor beta chains listed next were all sequenced from one sample in a study of OX40 agonist ivuxolimab in advanced cancers. Some clones are missing from TCRdb's copy, which holds only in-frame ones; the method was immunoSEQ multiplex PCR. Altogether fewer than 40,000 clones are present, roughly 89% being singletons, with the ten largest covering about 35%. The material sequenced was CD4+ or CD8+ T cells sorted from blood, taken in a trial of the OX40 agonist ivuxolimab. The receptors derive from an adult with an advanced solid tumor such as melanoma, head and neck, liver or kidney cancer.

The V call is TRBV11-1, the J call TRBJ2-5; D is unclear. Germline CDR1 reads SGHAT; CDR2 reads FQDESV (reference sequence). CDR3 size: 13 residues. V gave up 4 bases and J gave up 5 bases, with 11 bases separating them. CDR3 nucleotides: TGTGCCAGCAGCTACTCATATCGCGAGACCCAGTACTTC. Amino acid sequence: CASSYSYRETQYF.

The CDR3 DNA sequence: TGTGCCATCAGTGACCTACTAGCGGACAATGAGCAGTTCTTC. Amino acid sequence: CAISDLLADNEQFF. The rearrangement joins TRBV10-3 to TRBJ2-1; 8 bases map to TRBD2. The CDR3 contains 14 residues. Germline V CDR1 and CDR2: ENHRY, SYGVKD. V shed 3 bases, J shed 5 bases, and the junction held 3 bases outside the gene matches.

This clone was observed a few times. The rearrangement links TRBV28 to TRBJ2-3, with 7 bases identical to TRBD2. Germline V lookup: CDR1 MDHEN, CDR2 SYDVKM. V dropped 3 bases and J dropped 2; count of bases not matched to a gene: 2. This CDR3 region has 14 residues. The CDR3 region is CASSFAGVTDTQYF. The CDR3 DNA is TGTGCCAGCAGTTTTGCGGGAGTCACAGATACGCAGTATTTT.

The chain couples TRBV13 to TRBJ1-2; D is unclear. This CDR3 has 12 residues. V lost 5 bases and J 6 bases, leaving 10 bases between the germline ends. Germline CDR1 reads PRHDT; CDR2 reads FYEKMQ (reference sequence). DNA of the CDR3: TGTGCCAGCAGCCTAGATGGGGATGGCTACACCTTC. Its protein is CASSLDGDGYTF.

V is TRBV19 and J is TRBJ1-5; 7 nucleotides line up with TRBD1. V gave up 6 bases and J gave up 3 bases; unmatched junction bases: 2. This CDR3 has 13 amino acids. In germline, CDR1 is LNHDA, CDR2 SQIVND (reference sequence). CDR3 bases: TGTGCCAGTAGCACAGGGGTCAATCAGCCCCAGCATTTT. Protein: CASSTGVNQPQHF.

The chain recombines TRBV5-6 with TRBJ1-3; no definite D call. This CDR3 is 14 amino acids long. Germline V gene lookup returns CDR1 SGHDT and CDR2 YYEEEE. Trimming removed 1 base from V and 0 bases from J, with 5 bases in between. The CDR3 loop reads CASSLYSSGNTIYF. The CDR3 coding sequence is TGTGCCAGCAGCTTGTACAGCTCTGGAAACACCATATATTTT.

V is TRBV6-5 and J is TRBJ2-1; 8 bases are shared with TRBD2. The CDR3 extends over 15 amino acids. The V gene's germline CDR1 is MNHEY and CDR2 SVGAGI. The ends lost 2 bases at V and 0 bases at J; junction bases unmatched: 0. CDR3 coding DNA: TGTGCCAGCAGTTACAGCGGGAGCTCCTACAATGAGCAGTTCTTC. Amino acids: CASSYSGSSYNEQFF.

The chain employs TRBV27 and TRBJ2-5; no definite D call. The germline V gene has CDR1 MNHEY and CDR2 SMNVEV (reference sequence). The CDR3 is 12 residues long. Trimming took 5 bases from V and 0 from J, leaving 4 bases between them. The CDR3 reads CASSPNQETQYF. CDR3 DNA sequence: TGTGCCAGCAGTCCCAACCAAGAGACCCAGTACTTC.

V and J are TRBV7-8 and TRBJ2-7; 8 bases match TRBD1. The germline CDR1 and CDR2 sequences are SGHVS and FQNEAQ. The CDR3 runs to 14 residues. Trimming cost V 4 bases and J 4 bases; bases outside gene matches: 6. This chain's CDR3 is CASSYYRGDYEQYF. CDR3 nucleotides: TGTGCCAGCAGCTATTACAGGGGGGATTACGAGCAGTACTTC. Together with reference TRBV7-8 and TRBJ2-7, the CDR3 gives the full variable domain: GAGVSQSPRYKVAKRGQDVALRCDPISGHVSLFWYQQALGQGPEFLTYFQNEAQLDKSGLPSDRFFAERPEGSVSTLKIQRTQQEDSAVYLCASSYYRGDYEQYFGPGTRLTVT.

V is TRBV29-1 and J is TRBJ2-7; D not certain. The CDR3 is made up of 11 amino acids. Between the trimmed V and J ends, which lost 1 base and 6 bases, there was a span of 7 bases. Germline lookup yields CDR1 SQVTM and CDR2 ANQGSEA. CDR3 coding DNA: TGCAGCGTTGAAGGTTTGGGCGAGCAGTACTTC. Its translation: CSVEGLGEQYF.

This chain connects TRBV19 to TRBJ2-1; 11 positions agree with TRBD2. V was pared by 3 bases and J by 1 base, with 2 bases of the junction left unmatched. Germline CDR1 is LNHDA and CDR2 is SQIVND (reference sequence). The CDR3 is made up of 16 amino acids. CDR3 in amino acids: CASSISSGRSYNEQFF. The CDR3 DNA sequence: TGTGCCAGTAGTATCTCTAGCGGGAGGTCCTACAATGAGCAGTTCTTC.

J is TRBJ1-5 and V is TRBV9, with no clear D. This CDR3 contains 16 residues. CDR1 and CDR2 from the germline V gene are SGDLS and YYNGEE. The V and J ends lost 4 bases and 1 base respectively, with 15 bases between them. Here the CDR3 DNA reads TGTGCCAGCAGCCCCCCAGGAGCTCGAAGCAATCAGCCCCAGCATTTT. It codes for CASSPPGARSNQPQHF.

The chain combines TRBV5-1 with TRBJ2-3; 9 positions match TRBD1. The CDR3 is 15 residues long. V lost 5 bases to trimming and J lost 1 base; unmatched junction nucleotides: 5. CDR1 is SGHRS, CDR2 YFSETQ, per germline. In DNA form, the CDR3 reads TGCGCCAGCAGACCCGACAGGGGGGGCACAGATACGCAGTATTTT. Encoded protein: CASRPDRGGTDTQYF.

This chain links TRBV4-1 with TRBJ2-2, with no clear D. Germline V gene lookup returns CDR1 MGHRA and CDR2 YSYEKL. With 9 bases removed from V and 1 base from J, the gap between germline ends came to 3 bases. The CDR3 loop spans 11 amino acids. The CDR3 sequence: CASKNTGELFF. The CDR3 DNA reads as TGCGCCAGTAAGAACACCGGGGAGCTGTTTTTT.

This sequence joins TRBV18 and TRBJ2-5; D perhaps matches TRBD1 (6 bases). The DNA end is more similar to TRBJ2-7, so the J call may be wrong. The CDR3 is 12 amino acids. Germline V gene lookup returns CDR1 KGHSH and CDR2 LQKENI. CDR3 protein: CASAPGTTEQYF. The CDR3 bases are TGTGCCAGCGCTCCGGGGACAACCGAGCAGTACTTC.

The V and J genes are TRBV28 and TRBJ2-1, with D perhaps matching TRBD1 (5 bases). With 5 bases removed from V and 7 bases from J, the gap between germline ends came to 21 bases. This CDR3 is built from 16 residues. Germline V gene lookup returns CDR1 MDHEN and CDR2 SYDVKM. CDR3 in amino acids: CASSPQGSPLGNEQFF. CDR3 in DNA: TGTGCCAGCAGTCCCCAGGGATCTCCACTGGGGAATGAGCAGTTCTTC.

V and J are TRBV15 and TRBJ1-2; the D gene is possibly TRBD1 (5 bases). CDR3 length: 16 residues. Germline V gene sequence: CDR1 LNHNV, CDR2 YYDKDF (reference sequence). Between the trimmed V and J ends, which lost 0 bases and 6 bases, there was a span of 17 bases. DNA of the CDR3: TGTGCCACCAGCAGAGACCCGCGGGGGAGGGACGATGGCTACACCTTC. Translating it yields CATSRDPRGRDDGYTF.

The J gene is TRBJ1-4, the V gene TRBV7-9; D is unresolved. The CDR3 loop spans 14 amino acids. Between the trimmed V and J ends, which lost 3 bases and 5 bases, there was a span of 10 bases. Germline V gene lookup returns CDR1 SEHNR and CDR2 FQNEAQ (reference sequence). CDR3 in amino acids: CASSFLNENEKLFF. CDR3 nucleotides: TGTGCCAGCAGCTTCTTAAACGAGAATGAAAAACTGTTTTTT.

The rearrangement uses TRBV6-1 and TRBJ2-5, with 12 bases lining up with TRBD1. The CDR3 runs to 18 residues. Germline CDR1 is MNHNS and CDR2 is SASEGT. Trimming cost V 3 bases and J 0 bases; bases outside gene matches: 8. The chain's CDR3 is CASSEDAGTGGYQETQYF. CDR3 DNA: TGTGCCAGCAGTGAGGATGCCGGGACAGGGGGCTACCAAGAGACCCAGTACTTC.